The source of this T cell receptor (beta chain) is a study of human T cells and chemical hapten exposure. Study-wide background: Mostly female patients had alopecia areata, totalis or universalis.

Library preparation tagged each individual cDNA molecule with a unique molecular identifier. TCRdb itself ran the RACE reads through MiXCR, one entry per CDR3 protein. The sample shows around 350,000 distinct CDR3 sequences, around 5.5% of them seen only once. General study points: The donor cohort had alopecia, so its immune response may not match that of healthy people.

As to time point: pre-sensitization, week 0. Documented treatment: therapeutic diphenylcyclopropenone sensitization with weekly scalp DPC. The study drew its donors from alopecia patients who were 18 to 70 years old and suitable for DPC. As to this clonotype: The antigen remains unidentified.

This CDR3 is built from 14 residues. Germline V gene sequence: CDR1 MDHEN, CDR2 SYDVKM. The trim removed 6 bases at V and 7 bases at J, leaving 9 bases unmatched. The sequence was collected from a woman aged 18-29 years with alopecia areata. Some clones in this sample may be carry-over from other donors' samples. This specimen was whole blood, taken in connection with sensitization to the hapten diphenylcyclopropenone (DPC). The chain joins TRBV28 to TRBJ2-5; TRBD2 matches 9 bases. CDR3 nucleotides: TGTGCCAGCAGGAATATAGCGGGGGAGGGGACCCAGTACTTC. It translates to CASRNIAGEGTQYF.